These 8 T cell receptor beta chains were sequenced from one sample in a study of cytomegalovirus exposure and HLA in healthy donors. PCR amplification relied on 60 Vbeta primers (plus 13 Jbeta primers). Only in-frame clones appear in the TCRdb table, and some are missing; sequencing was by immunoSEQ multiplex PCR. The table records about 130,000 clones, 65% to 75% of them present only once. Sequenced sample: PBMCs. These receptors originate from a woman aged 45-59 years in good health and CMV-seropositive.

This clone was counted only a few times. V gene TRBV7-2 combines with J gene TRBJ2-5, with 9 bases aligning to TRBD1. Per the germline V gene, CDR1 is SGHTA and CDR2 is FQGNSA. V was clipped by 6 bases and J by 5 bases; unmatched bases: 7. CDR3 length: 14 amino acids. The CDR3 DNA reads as TGTGCCAGCAGTCGGGACAGGGTCCAGGAGACCCAGTACTTC. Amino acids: CASSRDRVQETQYF.

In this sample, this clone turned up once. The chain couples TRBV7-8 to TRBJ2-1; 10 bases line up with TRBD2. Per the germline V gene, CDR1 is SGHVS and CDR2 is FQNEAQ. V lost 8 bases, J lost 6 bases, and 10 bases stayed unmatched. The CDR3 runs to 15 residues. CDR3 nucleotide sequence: TGTGCCAGCGGATTGAAGCGGGGGGGCCGCAATGAGCAGTTCTTC. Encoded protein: CASGLKRGGRNEQFF. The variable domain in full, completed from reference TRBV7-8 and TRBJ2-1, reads GAGVSQSPRYKVAKRGQDVALRCDPISGHVSLFWYQQALGQGPEFLTYFQNEAQLDKSGLPSDRFFAERPEGSVSTLKIQRTQQEDSAVYLCASGLKRGGRNEQFFGPGTRLTVL.

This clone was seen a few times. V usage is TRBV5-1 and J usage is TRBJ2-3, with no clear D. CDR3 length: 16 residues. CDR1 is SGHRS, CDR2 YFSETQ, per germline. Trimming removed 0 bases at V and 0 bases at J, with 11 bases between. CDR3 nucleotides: TGCGCCAGCAGCTTGGGCGACATCTATAGCACAGATACGCAGTATTTT. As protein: CASSLGDIYSTDTQYF.

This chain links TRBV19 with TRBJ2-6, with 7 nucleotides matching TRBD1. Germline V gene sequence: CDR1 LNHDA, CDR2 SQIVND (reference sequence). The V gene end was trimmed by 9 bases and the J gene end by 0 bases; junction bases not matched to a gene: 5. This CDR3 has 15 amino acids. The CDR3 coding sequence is TGTGCCAGCAGGGACAGATCCTCTGGGGCCAACGTCCTGACTTTC. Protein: CASRDRSSGANVLTF.

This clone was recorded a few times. The CDR3 DNA follows: TGTGCCAGCTCACTACGGACAGGGGGCTGGGCCGCAGATACGCAGTATTTT. It yields the protein CASSLRTGGWAADTQYF. This sequence joins TRBV18 and TRBJ2-3, with 11 bases fitting TRBD1. Trimming cost V 4 bases and J 4 bases; bases outside gene matches: 10. Germline lookup yields CDR1 KGHSH and CDR2 LQKENI. The CDR3 runs 17 residues.

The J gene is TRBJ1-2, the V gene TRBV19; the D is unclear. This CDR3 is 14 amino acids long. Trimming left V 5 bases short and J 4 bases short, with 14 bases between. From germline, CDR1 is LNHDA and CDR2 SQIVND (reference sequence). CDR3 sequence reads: CASSGPLAVYGYTF. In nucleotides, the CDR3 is TGTGCCAGTAGTGGTCCCCTCGCGGTCTATGGCTACACCTTC.

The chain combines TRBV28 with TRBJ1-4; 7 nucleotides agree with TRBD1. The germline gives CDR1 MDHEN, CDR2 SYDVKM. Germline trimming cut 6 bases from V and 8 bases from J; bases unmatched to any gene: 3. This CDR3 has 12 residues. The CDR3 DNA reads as TGTGCCAGCAGGGGACAGAAAGAAAAACTGTTTTTT. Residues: CASRGQKEKLFF.

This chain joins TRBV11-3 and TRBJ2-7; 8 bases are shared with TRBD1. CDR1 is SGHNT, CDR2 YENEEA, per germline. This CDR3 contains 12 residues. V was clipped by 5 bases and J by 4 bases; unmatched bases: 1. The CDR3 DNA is TGTGCCAGCAGCGGGACAGGTTACGAGCAGTACTTC. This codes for CASSGTGYEQYF.